The 7 T cell receptor beta chains below come from one sample, sequenced in a study of cytomegalovirus exposure and HLA in healthy donors. Primers: 60 Vbeta forward and 13 Jbeta reverse. Some clones are missing from TCRdb's copy, which holds only in-frame ones; the method was immunoSEQ multiplex PCR. The sample has about 190,000 clones, around 86% seen once. Sequencing input: PBMCs. These receptors came from a young woman in good health and CMV-seronegative.

The rearrangement links TRBV5-4 to TRBJ2-5; 9 nucleotides line up with TRBD2. The CDR3 length is 14 residues. With 5 bases clipped from V and 3 bases from J, the junction kept 5 bases outside the gene matches. Germline CDR1 SGHNT, CDR2 YYREEE (reference sequence). CDR3 coding DNA: TGTGCCAGCAGTCGCGGGGGGGCGAAAGAGACCCAGTACTTC. This encodes CASSRGGAKETQYF.

The V call is TRBV7-3, the J call TRBJ2-1; 9 bases map to TRBD2. The ends lost 5 bases at V and 15 bases at J; junction bases unmatched: 14. CDR1 and CDR2 from the germline V gene are SGHTA and FQGTGA. The CDR3 runs 14 residues. The DNA of the CDR3 is TGTGCCAGCAGCCCTAGCGGCCTGCGGGAGGGTACGTTCTTC. As protein: CASSPSGLREGTFF.

This chain links TRBV27 with TRBJ1-2, with 8 bases matching TRBD1. Losses at the gene ends were 6 bases for V and 4 bases for J; bases not matched to a gene: 1. Germline loops: CDR1 MNHEY, CDR2 SMNVEV (reference sequence). The CDR3 spans 12 residues. The CDR3 DNA is TGTGCCAGCAGCACAGGGGGCTATGGCTACACCTTC. As protein: CASSTGGYGYTF.

V usage is TRBV19 and J usage is TRBJ1-5; 8 bases match TRBD1. The CDR3 consists of 17 residues. The J segment lost 0 bases and the V segment lost 4 bases, leaving 8 bases of the junction unmatched. The germline V gene encodes CDR1 LNHDA and CDR2 SQIVND (reference sequence). The CDR3 loop reads CASSTGTGVYSNQPQHF. The CDR3 DNA reads TGTGCCAGTAGTACCGGGACAGGAGTTTATAGCAATCAGCCCCAGCATTTT.

This chain links TRBV7-8 with TRBJ2-3, with D hard to call. CDR1 is SGHVS, CDR2 FQNEAQ, per germline. V was pared by 5 bases and J by 1 base, with 13 bases between. CDR3 size: 15 residues. CDR3 sequence reads: CASSTLLAGTDTQYF. The CDR3 DNA reads TGTGCCAGCAGCACCCTCCTGGCGGGCACAGATACGCAGTATTTT.

This chain joins TRBV5-4 and TRBJ2-5, with D tentatively TRBD1 (5 bases). Trimming stripped 0 bases from V and 5 bases from J, with 14 bases between. The CDR3 is 15 amino acids. Germline V gene sequence: CDR1 SGHNT, CDR2 YYREEE (reference sequence). CDR3 sequence: CASSLGQLIGETQYF. Here the CDR3 DNA reads TGTGCCAGCAGCTTGGGACAGTTGATTGGGGAGACCCAGTACTTC.

The chain is built from TRBV28 and TRBJ2-2, with D maybe TRBD2 (7 bases). The length of the CDR3 is 14 residues. V dropped 6 bases and J dropped 7 bases, with 15 bases sitting between them. The germline gives CDR1 MDHEN, CDR2 SYDVKM. This CDR3 is CASRGGGSGGELFF. The CDR3 coding sequence is TGTGCCAGCAGGGGGGGCGGGAGCGGCGGGGAGCTGTTTTTT.